The next 15 T cell receptor beta chains were all read from a single sample in a study of beta chain features in type 1 diabetes. Of the isolated RNA, all was reverse transcribed, and so the sequenced material was expressed TCRB transcripts. The repertoire was sequenced with immunoSEQ multiplex PCR; TCRdb's copy has only in-frame clones and lacks some. The sample lists about 320,000 clones; approximately 14% were seen once. What was sequenced was central memory CD4+ T cells from blood. These receptors all stem from a man between 25 and 39 years old in good health.

The V call is TRBV28, the J call TRBJ2-1; the match to TRBD2 covers 7 bases. This CDR3 is built from 16 residues. Trimming took 4 bases from V and 3 from J; bases not matched to a gene: 9. Germline CDR1 MDHEN, CDR2 SYDVKM. In DNA, the CDR3 is TGTGCCAGCAGTTCGCTATCTAGCGGTTACTACAATGAGCAGTTCTTC. This translates into CASSSLSSGYYNEQFF.

J is TRBJ1-2 and V is TRBV6-6; D is unresolved. Trimming cost V 8 bases and J 4 bases, with 17 bases left between them. CDR1 and CDR2 from the germline V gene are MNHNY and SVGAGI (reference sequence). This CDR3 is built from 14 residues. CDR3 protein: CASRFQERTYGYTF. The CDR3 nucleotides are TGTGCCAGCCGGTTCCAGGAAAGAACCTATGGCTACACCTTC.

This sequence joins TRBV7-9 and TRBJ1-4; D is uncertain. The V and J ends lost 3 bases and 15 bases respectively, with 11 bases between them. The CDR3 has 11 residues. CDR1 is SEHNR and CDR2 is FQNEAQ in the germline V gene (reference sequence). The CDR3 bases are TGTGCCAGCAGCTTCGACGGAGAGGTGTTTTTT. Protein: CASSFDGEVFF.

Comments on this clone: No conserved phenylalanine or tryptophan is present at the end of the CDR3, so a read error is the likely explanation. The V gene is TRBV18, the J gene TRBJ1-3; D gene unclear. This CDR3 comprises 13 residues. Trimming removed 5 bases from V and 5 bases from J, with 10 bases in between. Germline CDR1 is KGHSH and CDR2 is LQKENI. CDR3 sequence: CASSVSQRNTIYS. CDR3 bases: TGTGCCAGCTCAGTTTCTCAGCGAAACACCATATATTCT.

The chain uses TRBV5-1 and TRBJ2-5; TRBD2 is a possible D gene (6 bases). CDR1 is SGHRS, CDR2 YFSETQ, per germline. The CDR3 has 14 residues. The V and J ends lost 4 bases and 1 base respectively, with 11 bases between them. The DNA for the CDR3 is TGCGCCAGCAGCCCGGGACTCCTCCAAGAGACCCAGTACTTC. Protein product: CASSPGLLQETQYF.

This chain joins TRBV5-6 and TRBJ1-2; the match to TRBD1 covers 9 bases. The junction had 4 bases not matched to a gene; V was cut back by 0 bases and J by 4 bases. Germline V gene data show CDR1 as SGHDT and CDR2 as YYEEEE. The CDR3 has 15 residues. The CDR3 nucleotides read TGTGCCAGCAGCTTGGTCGGACAGGGGATCTATGGCTACACCTTC. Translated, it gives CASSLVGQGIYGYTF.

V is TRBV19 and J is TRBJ1-1; no clear D. Germline assignment: CDR1 LNHDA and CDR2 SQIVND (reference sequence). Deletions cut 10 bases from V and 8 bases from J, with 17 bases between. The CDR3 totals 12 residues. For the CDR3, the DNA is TGTGCCACCGGGAGTTTTGGGGTCGAAGCTTTCTTT. Residues: CATGSFGVEAFF.

The gene calls are TRBV7-2 and TRBJ2-7; D is unresolved. The CDR3 has 13 residues. Trimming left V 4 bases short and J 6 bases short, with 13 bases between. CDR1 and CDR2 (germline): SGHTA, FQGNSA. The CDR3 sequence is CASSSLLGSEQYV. For the CDR3, the DNA is TGTGCCAGCAGCTCCCTATTAGGGTCCGAGCAGTACGTC.

This clone has more than one count but fewer than ten. As DNA, the CDR3 is TGTGCCAGCAGGGTTGACAGCACAGATACGCAGTATTTT. Translated, it gives CASRVDSTDTQYF. The chain recombines TRBV2 with TRBJ2-3, with D uncertain. The CDR3 extends over 13 amino acids. The V gene's germline CDR1 is SNHLY and CDR2 FYNNEI. Trimming cost V 6 bases and J 0 bases, with 7 bases left between them. Full variable domain (missing parts from reference TRBV2 and TRBJ2-3): EPEVTQTPSHQVTQMGQEVILRCVPISNHLYFYWYRQILGQKVEFLVSFYNNEISEKSEIFDDQFSVERPDGSNFTLKIRSTKLEDSAMYFCASRVDSTDTQYFGPGTRLTVL.

This clone came up many times. V and J are TRBV7-2 and TRBJ2-3, with 8 bases identical to TRBD2. Germline loops: CDR1 SGHTA, CDR2 FQGNSA. After removal of 3 bases from V and 2 bases from J, the junction contained 7 bases not matched to a gene. The CDR3 totals 16 residues. The CDR3 region is CASSLNWRGVTDTQYF. CDR3 sequence (DNA): TGTGCCAGCAGCTTGAATTGGCGGGGGGTCACAGATACGCAGTATTTT.

This clone was picked up a small number of times. The chain links TRBV7-9 to TRBJ2-3, with unresolved D. Trimming stripped 5 bases from V and 2 bases from J, with 17 bases between. This CDR3 is built from 16 residues. Per germline, CDR1 SEHNR and CDR2 FQNEAQ (reference sequence). DNA for the CDR3: TGTGCCAGCAGCCTTCCCCTCAGCGACTTCACAGATACGCAGTATTTT. As protein: CASSLPLSDFTDTQYF. The whole variable domain, filled in from reference TRBV7-9 and TRBJ2-3, reads DTGVSQNPRHKITKRGQNVTFRCDPISEHNRLYWYRQTLGQGPEFLTYFQNEAQLEKSRLLSDRFSAERPKGSFSTLEIQRTEQGDSAMYLCASSLPLSDFTDTQYFGPGTRLTVL.

The sample holds a few counts of this clone. A clone one base away is much larger, so this may be a read error. The rearrangement links TRBV6-1 to TRBJ2-3; D perhaps matches TRBD2 (7 bases). V lost 6 bases and J lost 6, with 16 bases in between. This CDR3 is 14 amino acids long. Germline CDR1 MNHNS, CDR2 SASEGT. CDR3 amino acids: CASRRGGAEDTQYF. In DNA form, the CDR3 reads TGTGCCAGCAGAAGAGGGGGGGCTGAGGATACGCAGTATTTT.

This chain links TRBV7-2 with TRBJ2-5; D remains ambiguous. Germline V gives CDR1 SGHTA, CDR2 FQGNSA. Trimming left V 1 base short and J 5 bases short, with 11 bases between. The CDR3 has 14 amino acids. The CDR3 sequence is CASSLVIGRETQYF. CDR3 DNA sequence: TGTGCCAGCAGCTTAGTGATAGGGCGGGAGACCCAGTACTTC.

The chain joins TRBV19 to TRBJ2-1; TRBD1 might be the D (7 bases). Trimming took off 4 bases at V and 10 bases at J, with 14 bases between the two ends. The CDR3 contains 13 residues. The germline gives CDR1 LNHDA, CDR2 SQIVND (reference sequence). CDR3 coding DNA: TGTGCCAGTAGTAAGGAGGGGGCCTTCGAGCAGTTCTTC. Its protein product is CASSKEGAFEQFF.

V and J are TRBV18 and TRBJ2-7; no definite D call. V was pared by 2 bases and J by 5 bases, with 13 bases between. This CDR3 has 14 residues. CDR1 KGHSH and CDR2 LQKENI come from the germline V gene. CDR3 residues: CASSPGVPRNEQYV. CDR3 nucleotides: TGTGCCAGCTCACCAGGGGTACCTCGAAACGAGCAGTACGTC.